The next 27 T cell receptor beta chains were all read from a single sample in a study of cytomegalovirus exposure and HLA in healthy donors. 13 Jbeta primers and 60 Vbeta primers were used for the PCR. The protocol was immunoSEQ multiplex PCR, while the TCRdb copy is restricted to in-frame clones and leaves out a portion. The profile shows roughly 66,000 clones, about 80% of them singletons. The sample consisted of PBMCs. The receptor source for this set is a middle-aged man in good health and CMV-seronegative.

This chain uses TRBV28 with TRBJ2-7; 7 bases map to TRBD1. This CDR3 has 16 residues. CDR1 is MDHEN and CDR2 is SYDVKM in the germline V gene. V gave up 4 bases and J gave up 6 bases; unmatched junction bases: 15. The CDR3 here is CASSSPADRVGGEQYF. The CDR3 DNA reads TGTGCCAGCAGTTCTCCCGCAGACAGGGTGGGCGGCGAGCAGTACTTC. The full variable domain, with the rest looked up from reference TRBV28 and TRBJ2-7, is DVKVTQSSRYLVKRTGEKVFLECVQDMDHENMFWYRQDPGLGLRLIYFSYDVKMKEKGDIPEGYSVSREKKERFSLILESASTNQTSMYLCASSSPADRVGGEQYFGPGTRLTVT.

This clone was seen only once. An end of the junction does not agree with germline; a read error may underlie this. The identical CDR3 is also encoded by other nucleotide sequences in the sample. The chain's CDR3 is CASSESKRRGGGTPLHF. CDR3 nucleotide sequence: TGCGCTAGCAGTGAGTCGAAGCGGCGGGGGGGCGGAACACCCCTCCACTTT. The gene calls are TRBV10-2 and TRBJ1-6, with D possibly TRBD1 on 6 matching bases. Per the germline V gene, CDR1 is WSHSY and CDR2 is SAAADI. This CDR3 contains 17 residues.

The chain is built from TRBV7-8 and TRBJ2-5; TRBD1 might be the D (5 bases). This CDR3 has 13 amino acids. V shed 6 bases and J shed 5 bases, with 13 bases lying between them. CDR1 is SGHVS, CDR2 FQNEAQ, per germline. CDR3 coding DNA: TGTGCCAGCAGTCCTACCCGACAGGAGACCCAGTACTTC. Protein product: CASSPTRQETQYF.

The CDR3 nucleotides are TGTGCCAGCAGCTTAAGCGGGACAGGGAACACTGAAGCTTTCTTT. Encoded protein: CASSLSGTGNTEAFF. The V gene is TRBV7-3, the J gene TRBJ1-1; 8 positions match TRBD1. Germline V lookup: CDR1 SGHTA, CDR2 FQGTGA. There are 15 residues in the CDR3. Trimming cost V 1 base and J 1 base; bases outside gene matches: 2.

This sequence joins TRBV30 and TRBJ1-1, with D perhaps TRBD1 (6 bases). Germline CDR1 GTSNPN, CDR2 SVGIG (reference sequence). There are 12 residues in the CDR3. Trimming removed 6 bases at V and 1 base at J, with 9 bases between. The CDR3 DNA reads as TGTGCCTGCGGACAGCCGAACACTGAAGCTTTCTTT. Encoded protein: CACGQPNTEAFF.

The chain couples TRBV10-3 to TRBJ2-7; maybe TRBD1 (5 bases). The CDR3 runs to 13 residues. V was pared by 7 bases and J by 0 bases, with 10 bases between. The germline V gene has CDR1 ENHRY and CDR2 SYGVKD. The DNA of the CDR3 is TGTGCCATCAACCTAGACAGCTCCTACGAGCAGTACTTC. This encodes CAINLDSSYEQYF.

The chain carries TRBV7-9 and TRBJ2-7; D may be TRBD2 (5 bases). The CDR3 is 13 amino acids. Trimming shortened V by 1 base and J by 6 bases, and 10 bases separated the two germline ends. The germline V gene has CDR1 SEHNR and CDR2 FQNEAQ (reference sequence). The CDR3 region has the DNA TGTGCCAGCAGCTTAGACCTAGCCCCCGAGCAGTACTTC. Amino acids: CASSLDLAPEQYF. Filled out from reference TRBV7-9 and TRBJ2-7, the complete variable domain reads DTGVSQNPRHKITKRGQNVTFRCDPISEHNRLYWYRQTLGQGPEFLTYFQNEAQLEKSRLLSDRFSAERPKGSFSTLEIQRTEQGDSAMYLCASSLDLAPEQYFGPGTRLTVT.

The genes are TRBV10-1 and TRBJ2-7, with 7 bases lining up with TRBD1. The CDR3 consists of 16 residues. Trimming cost V 0 bases and J 5 bases; bases outside gene matches: 10. The V gene's germline CDR1 is WNHNN and CDR2 SYGVQD (reference sequence). The DNA for the CDR3 is TGCGCCAGCAGTGAGTCTAGAGCAGGGGGTAACGACGAGCAGTACTTC. It yields the protein CASSESRAGGNDEQYF.

This chain connects TRBV7-9 to TRBJ2-5, with unresolved D. Per the germline V gene, CDR1 is SEHNR and CDR2 is FQNEAQ (reference sequence). V was shortened by 5 bases and J by 5 bases, with 6 bases between the two germline ends. The CDR3 has 11 residues. The CDR3 is CASSRSETQYF. CDR3 coding DNA: TGTGCCAGCAGCCGTTCCGAGACCCAGTACTTC.

The chain carries TRBV30 and TRBJ1-2; the D is unclear. The CDR3 extends over 12 amino acids. V was shortened by 3 bases and J by 1 base, with 6 bases between the two germline ends. Germline V gene sequence: CDR1 GTSNPN, CDR2 SVGIG (reference sequence). CDR3 amino acids: CAWRRDNYGYTF. The CDR3 DNA reads as TGTGCCTGGAGGAGGGATAACTATGGCTACACCTTC.

J is TRBJ1-2 and V is TRBV28; D might be TRBD1 (6 bases). CDR3 size: 20 residues. The V and J ends lost 0 bases and 0 bases respectively, with 23 bases between them. Looked up from germline, CDR1 is MDHEN and CDR2 is SYDVKM. This CDR3 reads CASSLWGPEIGQRPNYGYTF. The DNA of the CDR3 is TGTGCCAGCAGTTTATGGGGACCCGAGATAGGACAGAGACCTAACTATGGCTACACCTTC.

This clone was seen once. The J gene is TRBJ1-2, the V gene TRBV2; TRBD1 agrees at 7 bases. CDR3 size: 12 residues. The V gene's germline CDR1 is SNHLY and CDR2 FYNNEI. The V gene end was trimmed by 8 bases and the J gene end by 12 bases; junction bases not matched to a gene: 12. CDR3 coding DNA: TGTGCCAGCGCAAGGGACAGCTGGGTAGACACCTTC. Amino acid sequence: CASARDSWVDTF.

This sequence joins TRBV2 and TRBJ2-7; the match to TRBD2 covers 7 bases. Germline V lookup: CDR1 SNHLY, CDR2 FYNNEI. After removal of 4 bases from V and 3 bases from J, the junction contained 12 bases not matched to a gene. CDR3 size: 16 residues. The CDR3 region is CASSVIGVVAGYEQYF. The CDR3 DNA follows: TGTGCCAGCAGTGTCATCGGGGTAGTAGCGGGCTACGAGCAGTACTTC.

The chain joins TRBV19 to TRBJ1-2, with D uncertain. The CDR3 runs 13 residues. Deletions cut 3 bases from V and 0 bases from J, with 5 bases between. Germline CDR1 and CDR2: LNHDA and SQIVND (reference sequence). CDR3 amino acids: CASSIGSNYGYTF. The CDR3 DNA reads as TGTGCCAGTAGTATCGGGTCTAACTATGGCTACACCTTC.

The gene calls are TRBV6-5 and TRBJ1-1, with D possibly matching TRBD1 (6 bases). This CDR3 region has 15 residues. V lost 6 bases to trimming and J lost 0 bases, with 14 bases between them. Germline V gene data show CDR1 as MNHEY and CDR2 as SVGAGI. The CDR3 here is CASRHGQHMNTEAFF. In nucleotides, the CDR3 is TGTGCCAGCAGACACGGACAGCACATGAACACTGAAGCTTTCTTT.

This chain joins TRBV7-9 and TRBJ2-6, with D hard to call. Germline CDR1 reads SEHNR; CDR2 reads FQNEAQ (reference sequence). Trimming took off 4 bases at V and 2 bases at J, with 12 bases between the two ends. The CDR3 spans 16 residues. The CDR3 region is CASSSFKRPGANVLTF. The CDR3 DNA sequence: TGTGCCAGCAGCTCATTTAAGCGCCCTGGGGCCAACGTCCTGACTTTC. The variable domain in full, with the rest retrieved from reference TRBV7-9 and TRBJ2-6, is DTGVSQNPRHKITKRGQNVTFRCDPISEHNRLYWYRQTLGQGPEFLTYFQNEAQLEKSRLLSDRFSAERPKGSFSTLEIQRTEQGDSAMYLCASSSFKRPGANVLTFGAGSRLTVL.

The chain carries TRBV27 and TRBJ1-5; D is unresolved. Germline V gene lookup returns CDR1 MNHEY and CDR2 SMNVEV (reference sequence). V was clipped by 6 bases and J by 3 bases, with 12 bases between them. The CDR3 is 14 residues long. The CDR3, as DNA: TGTGCCAGCAGCCTTAGACGGGACAATCAGCCCCAGCATTTT. Encoded protein: CASSLRRDNQPQHF.

The rearrangement uses TRBV28 and TRBJ2-1; 8 positions match TRBD2. The V segment lost 5 bases and the J segment 7 bases; nucleotides outside the gene matches: 13. CDR3 size: 16 residues. Looked up from germline, CDR1 is MDHEN and CDR2 is SYDVKM. The CDR3 sequence is CASSILGAGGKNEQFF. DNA for the CDR3: TGTGCCAGCAGTATCCTCGGGGCGGGGGGTAAGAATGAGCAGTTCTTC.

This clone has a handful of counts. This chain connects TRBV9 to TRBJ2-2; unclear D gene. Germline assignment: CDR1 SGDLS and CDR2 YYNGEE. This CDR3 has 13 amino acids. V was shortened by 3 bases and J by 4 bases, with 7 bases between the two germline ends. CDR3 residues: CASSGRSTGELFF. In DNA form, the CDR3 reads TGTGCCAGCAGCGGAAGGAGCACCGGGGAGCTGTTTTTT.

The chain carries TRBV5-8 and TRBJ1-3; 7 bases align to TRBD1. This CDR3 has 14 amino acids. Germline V CDR1 and CDR2: SGHTS, YDEGEE. Trimming at V came to 4 bases and at J to 4 bases, leaving 5 bases not matched to a gene. The CDR3 region is CASSQTGSGNTIYF. The CDR3, as DNA: TGTGCCAGCAGCCAGACAGGGTCAGGAAACACCATATATTTT.

This clone has just one count. This chain links TRBV30 with TRBJ1-1, with a weak D call TRBD1 (6 bases). The CDR3 loop spans 11 amino acids. CDR1 GTSNPN and CDR2 SVGIG come from the germline V gene (reference sequence). Trimming left V 3 bases short and J 4 bases short, with 6 bases between. Written as DNA, the CDR3 is TGTGCCTGGAGACAGGGCACTGAAGCTTTCTTT. Its translation is CAWRQGTEAFF.

This chain links TRBV28 with TRBJ1-2, with D tentatively TRBD1 (5 bases). CDR1 is MDHEN and CDR2 is SYDVKM in the germline V gene. The ends were cut back, 1 base at V and 5 bases at J, with 5 bases in the middle. CDR3 length: 12 amino acids. This CDR3 reads CASSLSGYGYTF. Written as DNA, the CDR3 is TGTGCCAGCAGTTTATCAGGGTATGGCTACACCTTC.

The V and J genes are TRBV27 and TRBJ2-5, with 7 nucleotides matching TRBD1. This CDR3 is 14 amino acids long. The germline CDR1 and CDR2 sequences are MNHEY and SMNVEV (reference sequence). Trimming took 5 bases from V and 5 from J; bases not matched to a gene: 8. This CDR3 is CASSGSTGHETQYF. The CDR3 nucleotides are TGTGCCAGCAGTGGGTCGACAGGGCACGAGACCCAGTACTTC.

This clone was seen once. The V call is TRBV11-2, the J call TRBJ2-1; D is unclear. Trimming stripped 1 base from V and 5 bases from J, with 12 bases between. The CDR3 runs 15 residues. Per the germline V gene, CDR1 is SGHAT and CDR2 is FQNNGV. CDR3 loop: CASSLVAMSNNEQFF. Written as DNA, the CDR3 is TGTGCCAGCAGCTTAGTTGCTATGTCGAACAATGAGCAGTTCTTC. Full variable domain (missing parts from reference TRBV11-2 and TRBJ2-1): EAGVAQSPRYKIIEKRQSVAFWCNPISGHATLYWYQQILGQGPKLLIQFQNNGVVDDSQLPKDRFSAERLKGVDSTLKIQPAKLEDSAVYLCASSLVAMSNNEQFFGPGTRLTVL.

V usage is TRBV7-9 and J usage is TRBJ1-5; TRBD1 matches 8 bases. The CDR3 is 15 residues long. J was trimmed by 4 bases and V by 5 bases; bases with no gene match: 7. From germline, CDR1 is SEHNR and CDR2 FQNEAQ (reference sequence). The CDR3 sequence is CASSRTGGENQPQHF. CDR3 nucleotide sequence: TGTGCCAGCAGCCGAACAGGGGGTGAAAATCAGCCCCAGCATTTT.

Of note for this clone: This specimen includes other DNA sequences encoding the same CDR3. The chain employs TRBV6-5 and TRBJ1-2; 11 nucleotides agree with TRBD1. Per the germline V gene, CDR1 is MNHEY and CDR2 is SVGAGI. J was trimmed by 2 bases and V by 2 bases; bases with no gene match: 1. CDR3 length: 15 residues. CDR3: CASSYRDRGNYGYTF. DNA for the CDR3: TGTGCCAGCAGTTACCGGGACAGGGGGAACTATGGCTACACCTTC.

The chain recombines TRBV9 with TRBJ1-2; tentative D call: TRBD1 (5 bases). CDR3 length: 13 residues. Germline CDR1 is SGDLS and CDR2 is YYNGEE. V shed 1 base and J shed 3 bases, with 7 bases lying between them. The DNA for the CDR3 is TGTGCCAGCAGCGTACTACAGGACTATGGCTACACCTTC. Its translation is CASSVLQDYGYTF.